What follows are 24 T cell receptor beta chains derived from one specimen sequenced in a study of T cell responses to AZD1222 COVID-19 vaccine. Sequencing was performed with immunoSEQ multiplex PCR; in TCRdb, only in-frame clones are kept and a portion is missing. The sample includes 110,000 or so clones, 70% to 90% of them seen just once. The specimen comprised peripheral blood, sampled 28 days after the second AZD1222 dose. These receptors all stem from an adult who received the AZD1222 COVID-19 vaccine.

The chain joins TRBV4-2 to TRBJ1-5; the D is unclear. The CDR3 runs to 13 residues. Germline V CDR1 and CDR2: LGHNA, YNFKEQ. Trimming took 2 bases from V and 4 from J, leaving 6 bases between them. This CDR3 is CASSQFRNQPQHF. Here the CDR3 DNA reads TGTGCCAGCAGCCAATTCCGGAATCAGCCCCAGCATTTT.

The chain joins TRBV30 to TRBJ2-7; D may be TRBD1 or TRBD2 (6 bases each). Germline assignment: CDR1 GTSNPN and CDR2 SVGIG (reference sequence). This CDR3 spans 12 amino acids. V dropped 4 bases and J dropped 4 bases, with 11 bases sitting between them. CDR3 coding DNA: TGTGCCTGGAACGGGGGCGGGTACGAGCAGTACTTC. Its translation: CAWNGGGYEQYF.

CDR3 in amino acids: CASSYSGTDYEQYF. The CDR3 DNA sequence: TGTGCCAGCAGTTACTCAGGGACTGATTACGAGCAGTACTTC. This chain joins TRBV6-5 and TRBJ2-7; D may be TRBD2 (6 bases). V was cut by 0 bases and J by 4 bases, with 10 bases left in between. The CDR3 totals 14 residues. Germline V gene lookup returns CDR1 MNHEY and CDR2 SVGAGI.

This chain uses TRBV7-9 with TRBJ1-1; 8 nucleotides align to TRBD1. From germline, CDR1 is SEHNR and CDR2 FQNEAQ (reference sequence). The CDR3 runs 15 residues. V dropped 4 bases and J dropped 5; count of bases not matched to a gene: 9. CDR3 DNA: TGTGCCAGCAGCTCCTGGACAGGGATAGTAACTGAAGCTTTCTTT. Its translation is CASSSWTGIVTEAFF.

The rearrangement uses TRBV6-2 or TRBV6-3 and TRBJ2-1; D gene unclear. V shed 0 bases and J shed 4 bases, with 1 base lying between them. The length of the CDR3 is 12 residues. Germline V gives CDR1 MNHEY, CDR2 SVGEGT. DNA of the CDR3: TGTGCCAGCAGTTACTCGTACAATGAGCAGTTCTTC. Translation: CASSYSYNEQFF.

The chain uses TRBV7-6 and TRBJ2-1; 10 bases align to TRBD2. This CDR3 has 17 amino acids. V lost 3 bases, J lost 5 bases, and 10 bases stayed unmatched. CDR1 is SGHVS, CDR2 FNYEAQ, per germline. CDR3 sequence reads: CASSFLAGVRFDNEQFF. Written as DNA, the CDR3 is TGTGCCAGCAGCTTCCTAGCGGGGGTGCGTTTTGACAATGAGCAGTTCTTC.

The chain employs TRBV2 and TRBJ1-1, with 10 nucleotides matching TRBD1. The V gene's germline CDR1 is SNHLY and CDR2 FYNNEI. Unmatched junction bases numbered 17, after V lost 8 bases and J lost 5 bases. This CDR3 contains 17 residues. Here the CDR3 reads CASRYPARDRGSTEAFF. Here the CDR3 DNA reads TGTGCCAGCCGCTATCCAGCCCGGGACAGGGGTAGTACTGAAGCTTTCTTT.

The rearrangement joins TRBV12-3 or TRBV12-4 to TRBJ1-2; D call uncertain. The CDR3 contains 13 residues. V was trimmed by 5 bases and J by 8 bases, leaving 15 bases between them. CDR3 region: CASSRMSGEGYTF. The CDR3 region has the DNA TGTGCCAGCAGTCGAATGTCAGGAGAGGGCTACACCTTC.

The chain links TRBV6-5 to TRBJ1-1; D call uncertain. V was cut by 0 bases and J by 0 bases, with 2 bases left in between. Germline assignment: CDR1 MNHEY and CDR2 SVGAGI. The CDR3 runs to 13 residues. CDR3 nucleotide sequence: TGTGCCAGCAGTTACTCGGTGAACACTGAAGCTTTCTTT. It translates to CASSYSVNTEAFF.

V gene TRBV5-6 combines with J gene TRBJ2-2, with 9 bases that match TRBD1. Unmatched junction bases numbered 3, after V lost 2 bases and J lost 1 base. This CDR3 has 16 amino acids. Germline assignment: CDR1 SGHDT and CDR2 YYEEEE. CDR3 amino acids: CASSFRTGVNTGELFF. The DNA of the CDR3 is TGTGCCAGCAGCTTCCGGACAGGGGTGAACACCGGGGAGCTGTTTTTT. Drawing the rest from reference TRBV5-6 and TRBJ2-2, the complete variable domain is DAGVTQSPTHLIKTRGQQVTLRCSPKSGHDTVSWYQQALGQGPQFIFQYYEEEERQRGNFPDRFSGHQFPNYSSELNVNALLLGDSALYLCASSFRTGVNTGELFFGEGSRLTVL.

The gene calls are TRBV3-1 (or the pseudogene TRBV3-2) and TRBJ1-4; a possible D gene is TRBD1 (5 bases). CDR3 length equals 13 residues. Trimming shortened V by 4 bases and J by 7 bases, and 10 bases separated the two germline ends. Germline CDR1 and CDR2: LGHDT and YNNKEL (reference sequence). The CDR3 spells CASSLGGIEKLFF. The CDR3 DNA sequence: TGTGCCAGCAGCCTTGGGGGGATTGAAAAACTGTTTTTT.

The chain couples TRBV6-6 to TRBJ1-2, with 9 positions matching TRBD1. The length of the CDR3 is 13 residues. V trimming: 6 bases; J trimming: 8 bases; junction bases outside the gene matches: 7. Per germline, CDR1 MNHNY and CDR2 SVGAGI (reference sequence). The CDR3 protein is CASRPRDRDGYTF. Written as DNA, the CDR3 is TGTGCCAGCAGACCACGGGACAGGGACGGCTACACCTTC.

The table lists this clone with a few counts. The chain uses TRBV18 and TRBJ1-1; D might be TRBD1 (5 bases). Looked up from germline, CDR1 is KGHSH and CDR2 is LQKENI. Between the trimmed V and J ends, which lost 4 bases and 7 bases, there was a span of 13 bases. This CDR3 is 13 amino acids long. Here the CDR3 reads CASSRPTEGEAFF. DNA of the CDR3: TGTGCCAGCTCACGCCCGACAGAGGGTGAAGCTTTCTTT.

This clone was recorded once. This chain's CDR3 is CSASLRHYGYTF. CDR3 nucleotides: TGCAGTGCTAGTCTCCGGCACTATGGCTACACCTTC. The chain has TRBV20-1 and TRBJ1-2; no clear D. The CDR3 has 12 residues. The V gene lost 3 bases and the J gene lost 3 bases, with 8 bases spanning the gap. The germline CDR1 and CDR2 sequences are DFQATT and SNEGSKA (reference sequence).

V usage is TRBV5-1 and J usage is TRBJ2-6, with no clear D. This CDR3 spans 14 amino acids. Per germline, CDR1 SGHRS and CDR2 YFSETQ. Trimming cost V 4 bases and J 6 bases, with 11 bases left between them. CDR3 in DNA: TGCGCCAGCAGCCGCCCAGACGCGGCCAACGTCCTGACTTTC. It specifies CASSRPDAANVLTF. The whole variable domain, filled in from reference TRBV5-1 and TRBJ2-6, reads KAGVTQTPRYLIKTRGQQVTLSCSPISGHRSVSWYQQTPGQGLQFLFEYFSETQRNKGNFPGRFSGRQFSNSRSEMNVSTLELGDSALYLCASSRPDAANVLTFGAGSRLTVL.

The V gene is TRBV14, the J gene TRBJ2-3, with 12 bases lining up with TRBD2. There are 14 residues in the CDR3. The V and J ends lost 7 bases and 5 bases, in that order; junction bases with no gene match: 4. Germline CDR1 is SGHDN and CDR2 is FVKESK. CDR3 coding DNA: TGTGCCAGCAAGACTAGCGGGGGCTTAGATACGCAGTATTTT. It codes for CASKTSGGLDTQYF.

The chain couples TRBV18 to TRBJ1-6; 11 positions agree with TRBD1. The V and J ends lost 6 bases and 0 bases, in that order; junction bases with no gene match: 4. This CDR3 spans 17 amino acids. Per the germline V gene, CDR1 is KGHSH and CDR2 is LQKENI. Here the CDR3 reads CASSRTGGLSYNSPLHF. The DNA of the CDR3 is TGTGCCAGCTCGCGGACAGGGGGCCTCTCCTATAATTCACCCCTCCACTTT. Using reference TRBV18 and TRBJ1-6 for the parts outside the CDR3, the full variable domain is NAGVMQNPRHLVRRRGQEARLRCSPMKGHSHVYWYRQLPEEGLKFMVYLQKENIIDESGMPKERFSAEFPKEGPSILRIQQVVRGDSAAYFCASSRTGGLSYNSPLHFGNGTRLTVT.

The chain recombines TRBV5-1 with TRBJ2-3; 8 bases match TRBD2. Germline-derived CDR1 and CDR2 are SGHRS and YFSETQ. The CDR3 has 17 residues. The J segment lost 1 base and the V segment lost 1 base, leaving 8 bases of the junction unmatched. CDR3 amino acids: CASSLLLGLDGTDTQYF. In nucleotides, the CDR3 is TGCGCCAGCAGCTTGTTATTGGGACTAGATGGCACAGATACGCAGTATTTT.

CDR3 in amino acids: CASSISGAGAYTEAFF. In DNA form, the CDR3 reads TGTGCCAGTAGTATATCGGGGGCCGGGGCCTACACTGAAGCTTTCTTT. The gene calls are TRBV19 and TRBJ1-1; tentative D call: TRBD1 (6 bases). The CDR3 sequence is 16 residues long. Trimming shortened V by 2 bases and J by 3 bases, and 16 bases separated the two germline ends. The germline V gene has CDR1 LNHDA and CDR2 SQIVND (reference sequence).

CDR3: CASSSQGGYYEQYF. CDR3 nucleotides: TGTGCCAGCAGCTCGCAGGGGGGTTATTACGAGCAGTACTTC. This rearrangement joins TRBV11-3 to TRBJ2-7, with D possibly being TRBD1 (7 bases). Germline V gives CDR1 SGHNT, CDR2 YENEEA. The V end was cut by 4 bases, the J end by 4 bases, with 14 bases between. This CDR3 spans 14 amino acids.

The CDR3 nucleotides are TGTGCCAGCAGCTTAGTATCCCGAAGGGGCTACGAGCAGTACTTC. This translates into CASSLVSRRGYEQYF. This chain uses TRBV13 with TRBJ2-7, with D maybe TRBD1 (5 bases). V lost 1 base to trimming and J lost 3 bases, with 13 bases between them. This CDR3 comprises 15 residues. Germline assignment: CDR1 PRHDT and CDR2 FYEKMQ (reference sequence).

The genes are TRBV9 and TRBJ1-2; D is undetermined. CDR1 is SGDLS, CDR2 YYNGEE, per germline. The ends were cut back, 4 bases at V and 3 bases at J, with 16 bases in the middle. This CDR3 has 15 residues. CDR3 sequence: CASSRGVGSDYGYTF. The CDR3 region has the DNA TGTGCCAGCAGCCGCGGGGTGGGAAGTGACTATGGCTACACCTTC. Looking up the rest from reference TRBV9 and TRBJ1-2 gives the full variable domain: DSGVTQTPKHLITATGQRVTLRCSPRSGDLSVYWYQQSLDQGLQFLIQYYNGEERAKGNILERFSAQQFPDLHSELNLSSLELGDSALYFCASSRGVGSDYGYTFGSGTRLTVV.

The chain is built from TRBV18 and TRBJ1-1; D gene unclear. CDR1 is KGHSH and CDR2 is LQKENI in the germline V gene. Trimming removed 3 bases at V and 1 base at J, with 9 bases between. CDR3 length equals 14 residues. CDR3 nucleotide sequence: TGTGCCAGCTCACCTGATCACGCGAACACTGAAGCTTTCTTT. This sequence encodes CASSPDHANTEAFF.

The J gene is TRBJ2-3, the V gene TRBV4-2; 7 bases are a match to TRBD2. Germline trimming cut 0 bases from V and 6 bases from J; bases unmatched to any gene: 15. The CDR3 runs 18 residues. Germline assignment: CDR1 LGHNA and CDR2 YNFKEQ. CDR3 nucleotides: TGTGCCAGCAGCCAAGATGGAGGCGGGGGAGCTAGTTGGGATACGCAGTATTTT. This translates into CASSQDGGGGASWDTQYF.